A single sample gave rise to the 19 T cell receptor beta chains below, sequenced in a study of cytomegalovirus exposure and HLA in healthy donors. The study ran its PCR with 60 Vbeta and 13 Jbeta primers. The table came from immunoSEQ multiplex PCR; TCRdb's copy has only in-frame clones and leaves some out. This repertoire includes 190,000 or so clones. Sequenced input: PBMCs. These receptors all stem from a boy younger than 18 in good health and CMV-seronegative.

This sequence joins TRBV7-6 and TRBJ2-3, with a possible D match to TRBD2 (6 bases). The CDR3 runs to 15 residues. V was clipped by 5 bases and J by 4 bases, with 16 bases between them. Per the germline V gene, CDR1 is SGHVS and CDR2 is FNYEAQ. The CDR3 DNA follows: TGTGCCAGCAGCCCGACGGAGGGAATTTCAGATACGCAGTATTTT. Translating gives CASSPTEGISDTQYF. The full variable domain, its missing parts supplied by reference TRBV7-6 and TRBJ2-3, is GAGVSQSPRYKVTKRGQDVALRCDPISGHVSLYWYRQALGQGPEFLTYFNYEAQQDKSGLPNDRFSAERPEGSISTLTIQRTEQRDSAMYRCASSPTEGISDTQYFGPGTRLTVL.

This chain connects TRBV27 to TRBJ1-2, with TRBD1 identical over 9 bases. This CDR3 spans 17 amino acids. Trimming removed 5 bases from V and 8 bases from J; junction bases left unmatched: 18. CDR1 is MNHEY, CDR2 SMNVEV, per germline (reference sequence). The CDR3 sequence is CASSTYRGPMVPRGYTF. CDR3 sequence (DNA): TGTGCCAGCAGTACCTACAGGGGGCCGATGGTTCCTCGAGGCTACACCTTC.

This chain connects TRBV6-1 to TRBJ1-1; no reliable D call. CDR3 length: 10 residues. V dropped 7 bases and J dropped 8 bases, with 8 bases sitting between them. The germline V gene has CDR1 MNHNS and CDR2 SASEGT. The CDR3 DNA follows: TGTGCCAGCACCTATCAAGAAGCTTTCTTT. As protein: CASTYQEAFF.

The rearrangement uses TRBV2 and TRBJ2-4; D perhaps matches TRBD1 (6 bases). The CDR3 contains 15 residues. Deletions cut 7 bases from V and 2 bases from J, with 15 bases between. Looked up from germline, CDR1 is SNHLY and CDR2 is FYNNEI. CDR3 loop: CASKRDRMTKNIQYF. CDR3 in DNA: TGTGCCAGCAAAAGAGACAGGATGACCAAAAACATTCAGTACTTC. The full variable domain, its missing parts supplied by reference TRBV2 and TRBJ2-4, is EPEVTQTPSHQVTQMGQEVILRCVPISNHLYFYWYRQILGQKVEFLVSFYNNEISEKSEIFDDQFSVERPDGSNFTLKIRSTKLEDSAMYFCASKRDRMTKNIQYFGAGTRLSVL.

The rearrangement links TRBV27 to TRBJ2-3; 8 bases fit TRBD2. CDR1 is MNHEY, CDR2 SMNVEV, per germline (reference sequence). This CDR3 has 15 residues. The V gene end was trimmed by 5 bases and the J gene end by 4 bases; junction bases not matched to a gene: 8. CDR3 nucleotide sequence: TGTGCCAGCAGTCGCGGGGGGTCTAGCGCAGATACGCAGTATTTT. Protein product: CASSRGGSSADTQYF.

The rearrangement joins TRBV10-1 to TRBJ1-1, with D possibly matching TRBD1 (6 bases). The CDR3 has 15 amino acids. The germline V gene has CDR1 WNHNN and CDR2 SYGVQD (reference sequence). V was shortened by 0 bases and J by 8 bases, with 16 bases between the two germline ends. CDR3 sequence: CASSESTVGTPEAFF. The CDR3 nucleotides are TGCGCCAGCAGTGAGTCGACAGTCGGGACACCCGAAGCTTTCTTT.

The chain links TRBV11-2 to TRBJ2-5; a possible D gene is TRBD2 (6 bases). The V end was cut by 7 bases, the J end by 2 bases, with 11 bases between. This CDR3 region has 13 residues. From germline, CDR1 is SGHAT and CDR2 FQNNGV. The CDR3 DNA follows: TGTGCCAGCAACTCGGGGGTACAAGAGACCCAGTACTTC. This codes for CASNSGVQETQYF.

The V gene is TRBV14, the J gene TRBJ2-1; 7 bases match TRBD1. Trimming took 4 bases from V and 3 from J; bases not matched to a gene: 6. CDR1 is SGHDN and CDR2 is FVKESK in the germline V gene. There are 15 residues in the CDR3. This CDR3 is CASSLPGQNYNEQFF. CDR3 nucleotide sequence: TGTGCCAGCAGCCTCCCGGGACAGAACTACAATGAGCAGTTCTTC. The entire variable domain, with the rest obtained from reference TRBV14 and TRBJ2-1, is as follows: EAGVTQFPSHSVIEKGQTVTLRCDPISGHDNLYWYRRVMGKEIKFLLHFVKESKQDESGMPNNRFLAERTGGTYSTLKVQPAELEDSGVYFCASSLPGQNYNEQFFGPGTRLTVL.

This sequence joins TRBV30 and TRBJ1-2, with D unclear. The CDR3 spans 16 residues. V was pared by 2 bases and J by 4 bases, with 20 bases between. CDR1 and CDR2 from the germline V gene are GTSNPN and SVGIG (reference sequence). CDR3 sequence: CAWSTVGRRRGYGYTF. In DNA, the CDR3 is TGTGCCTGGAGTACGGTTGGCAGGCGCCGGGGCTATGGCTACACCTTC.

V usage is TRBV9 and J usage is TRBJ1-2, with D possibly matching TRBD1 (6 bases). CDR1 SGDLS and CDR2 YYNGEE come from the germline V gene. The germline V and J ends were trimmed by 3 bases and 4 bases, with 19 bases remaining between them. The CDR3 extends over 16 amino acids. The chain's CDR3 is CASSDKGLGGFYGYTF. The CDR3 DNA reads TGTGCCAGCAGCGACAAAGGCCTTGGGGGCTTCTATGGCTACACCTTC.

This chain uses TRBV5-1 with TRBJ2-1, with 13 nucleotides matching TRBD2. This CDR3 has 16 amino acids. The V gene end was trimmed by 4 bases and the J gene end by 6 bases; junction bases not matched to a gene: 7. CDR1 is SGHRS and CDR2 is YFSETQ in the germline V gene. Written as DNA, the CDR3 is TGCGCCAGCAGCGGAACTAGCGGGGGGGCCTTCAATGAGCAGTTCTTC. Protein sequence: CASSGTSGGAFNEQFF.

V usage is TRBV5-8 and J usage is TRBJ2-5; 9 bases match TRBD1. Germline CDR1 SGHTS, CDR2 YDEGEE. There are 15 residues in the CDR3. The junction had 4 bases not matched to a gene; V was cut back by 3 bases and J by 1 base. CDR3 region: CASSSPQGAQETQYF. Written as DNA, the CDR3 is TGTGCCAGCAGCTCGCCACAGGGGGCCCAAGAGACCCAGTACTTC.

The chain couples TRBV4-1 to TRBJ1-4, with D unresolved. CDR1 MGHRA and CDR2 YSYEKL come from the germline V gene. This CDR3 contains 14 residues. V lost 2 bases to trimming and J lost 7 bases, with 11 bases between them. This CDR3 reads CASSQHEGGEKLFF. The DNA of the CDR3 is TGCGCCAGCAGCCAACACGAAGGCGGTGAAAAACTGTTTTTT.

This chain connects TRBV5-4 to TRBJ2-7, with 11 bases fitting TRBD2. CDR3 length equals 18 residues. V dropped 3 bases and J dropped 4; count of bases not matched to a gene: 15. Per the germline V gene, CDR1 is SGHNT and CDR2 is YYREEE (reference sequence). CDR3 sequence reads: CASSSALIKTSGVYEQYF. The DNA of the CDR3 is TGTGCCAGCAGCTCCGCCCTTATAAAGACTAGCGGGGTGTACGAGCAGTACTTC.

This sequence joins TRBV4-2 and TRBJ2-3; TRBD2 aligns across 8 bases. Germline CDR1 LGHNA, CDR2 YNFKEQ. CDR3 size: 19 residues. J gave up 0 bases and V 0 bases, and 11 bases lay outside the gene matches. The CDR3 DNA reads as TGTGCCAGCAGCCAAGATCGGGGTAGCGGGGCCCTTAGCACAGATACGCAGTATTTT. Protein product: CASSQDRGSGALSTDTQYF.

The rearrangement links TRBV30 to TRBJ1-5; D is possibly TRBD1 (5 bases). Germline CDR1 reads GTSNPN; CDR2 reads SVGIG (reference sequence). V lost 1 base and J lost 11, with 21 bases in between. This CDR3 is 15 amino acids long. Here the CDR3 DNA reads TGTGCCTGGAGTGGGACAAGATCTTCTGACGGAACCCAGCATTTT. As protein: CAWSGTRSSDGTQHF.

The chain joins TRBV7-2 to TRBJ2-7, with TRBD1 as a possible D gene (5 bases). This CDR3 has 14 amino acids. V was clipped by 0 bases and J by 3 bases, with 9 bases between them. The germline gives CDR1 SGHTA, CDR2 FQGNSA. CDR3 region: CASSLANRIYEQYF. CDR3 DNA sequence: TGTGCCAGCAGCTTAGCGAACAGGATCTACGAGCAGTACTTC.

V and J are TRBV14 and TRBJ2-5; D perhaps matches TRBD1 (5 bases). There are 12 residues in the CDR3. V shed 5 bases and J shed 7 bases, with 11 bases lying between them. Germline CDR1 and CDR2: SGHDN and FVKESK. CDR3 bases: TGTGCCAGCAGCGACAGTTCGGGGACCCAGTACTTC. Protein sequence: CASSDSSGTQYF.

The chain carries TRBV30 and TRBJ1-1, with 7 bases lining up with TRBD1. V lost 3 bases and J lost 6; bases outside the gene matches: 10. CDR1 is GTSNPN, CDR2 SVGIG, per germline (reference sequence). The CDR3 consists of 14 residues. The DNA of the CDR3 is TGTGCCTGGAGGGTAAAGGGGGCGTTCGCTGAAGCTTTCTTT. Translating gives CAWRVKGAFAEAFF.